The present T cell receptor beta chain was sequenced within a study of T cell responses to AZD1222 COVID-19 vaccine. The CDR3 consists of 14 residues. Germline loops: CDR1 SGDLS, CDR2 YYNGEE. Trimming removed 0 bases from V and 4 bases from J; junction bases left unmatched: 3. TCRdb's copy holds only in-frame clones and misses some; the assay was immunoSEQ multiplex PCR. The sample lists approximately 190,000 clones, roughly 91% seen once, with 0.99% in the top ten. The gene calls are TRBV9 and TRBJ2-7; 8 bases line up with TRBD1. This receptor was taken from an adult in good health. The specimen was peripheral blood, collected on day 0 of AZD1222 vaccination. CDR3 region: CASSVAGQGYEQYF. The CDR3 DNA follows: TGTGCCAGCAGCGTAGCAGGACAGGGTTACGAGCAGTACTTC.